This T cell receptor (beta chain) was sequenced for a study of T cells in Graves' hyperthyroidism and ophthalmopathy. This clonotype was detected many times. Template material for amplifying TCR beta CDR3 regions consisted of RNA transcripts. Primed by the HTBI set, a first-round RT-PCR was run on the TCR CDR3. TCRdb itself ran the multiplex PCR reads through MiXCR, one entry per CDR3 protein. The sample yields about 350,000 distinct CDR3 sequences, 14% seen once. The CDR3 runs to 17 residues. Looked up from germline, CDR1 is MGHDK and CDR2 is SYGVNS. V lost 2 bases and J lost 6; bases outside the gene matches: 12.

The specimen sequenced was blood. The chain carries TRBV25-1 and TRBJ2-1; TRBD2 agrees at 8 bases. The receptor comes from a woman younger than 45 with Graves' hyperthyroidism. The CDR3 spells CASSELPGTSSVNEQFF. The CDR3 nucleotides read TGTGCCAGCAGTGAACTGCCCGGGACTAGTTCCGTCAATGAGCAGTTCTTC. Full variable domain (rest looked up from reference TRBV25-1 and TRBJ2-1): EADIYQTPRYLVIGTGKKITLECSQTMGHDKMYWYQQDPGMELHLIHYSYGVNSTEKGDLSSESTVSRIRTEHFPLTLESARPSHTSQYLCASSELPGTSSVNEQFFGPGTRLTVL.